The present T cell receptor beta chain was sequenced within a study of T cells in Graves' hyperthyroidism and ophthalmopathy (dated by TCRdb to about 2019). Broadly, across the study: Peripheral blood samples were taken at the time of initial diagnosis, prior to any treatment. To identify TCR V-J signatures that set the groups apart, the researchers used a discovery cohort of about a hundred patients, made up of about 44 with Graves' ophthalmopathy and about 60 with stable Graves' hyperthyroidism. Prospective prediction of ophthalmopathy was tested in an independent validation cohort consisting of under 20 hyperthyroidism patients and more than 15 patients who later progressed to ophthalmopathy. The approximately 97 discovery patients were randomly divided into training and test sets at a 7:3 ratio. The study also compared thyroid tissue and blood T-cell repertoires from about six Graves' hyperthyroidism patients. Once sampling was done, hyperthyroidism patients were given methimazole at a starting dose of 30 mg daily, whereas ophthalmopathy patients were given high-dose intravenous methylprednisolone. TCR Vbeta CDR3 sequencing of roughly 140 peripheral blood samples (under 45 ophthalmopathy, roughly 74 hyperthyroidism and roughly 17 progressor patients) is reported in the paper. The paper's findings and limits, for the study overall: Blood samples also contained most of the expanded thyroid clonotypes (frequency above 0.001), which suggests that blood repertoires may reflect thyroid immune responses. No statistical method was used to fix the sample size in advance, and group allocation was not hidden from the investigators. In validation, the model predicted progression to ophthalmopathy with around 71% sensitivity and 72% to 85% specificity, a median of approximately 6.7 months before onset. Ophthalmopathy was separated from stable hyperthyroidism by a 13 V-J signature model, with around 90% sensitivity and about 81% specificity obtained in cross-validation and 80%/75% obtained in testing.

With respect to this clonotype: Its antigen specificity is not known. No per-base quality is available; no much larger clone lies one base away.

Stable Graves' hyperthyroidism was defined as no progression to ophthalmopathy during 18 months of follow-up. Hyperthyroidism patients were newly diagnosed, had a disease duration of under 2 months, and were aged 18 to 65 years. Any patient with an uncontrolled infection, another autoimmune disease, pregnancy or lactation was excluded. Diagnoses relied on clinical symptoms, serum thyroxine and TRAb, thyroid ultrasound and orbital computed tomography. PBMCs were isolated from 8 to 10 ml of fresh peripheral blood by Ficoll-Paque density gradient centrifugation. Total RNA was extracted using Trizol reagent, and RNA quality was assessed on an Agilent 2100 Bioanalyzer. The TCR beta CDR3 regions were amplified from the RNA transcripts. A first-round RT-PCR of the TCR CDR3 used the HTBI primer set with the Qiagen OneStep RT-PCR kit. Libraries were constructed in a second round of multiplex PCR, after which size selection and purification were performed. Libraries were sequenced paired-end with 100 bp reads on an Illumina HiSeq2000. The original pipeline was this. SOAPnuke was used to process the raw data, with reads discarded if the reads contained adapters or uncalled bases, had a mean Phred below 15, or lacked an exact constant-primer or identifier match. High-quality paired reads were merged with COPE v1.2.5, and unique nucleotide sequences were defined as clonotypes. MiTCR v1.1 was used to align clonotypes to the IMGT TRBV, TRBD and TRBJ reference segments. The analysis included only V-J combinations with a frequency above 0.0001, which together covered approximately 99% of the repertoires. The TCS score was defined as the ratio of F50 (clonal expansion) to E x V (chaos), calculated using BLOSUM62-based TCRdist between CDR3 peptides within each V-J. Welch's t-statistics and random forest reduced fewer than 600 V-J features to about 13, which were used in a naive Bayes classifier (R e1071). In TCRdb, the public reads were trimmed at Q25 with fastp and aligned with MiXCR, with productive beta chains retained. When rows share a CDR3 protein, they turn into one entry using the most common DNA and genes. V and J calls and clone size were set by TCRdb, not the authors. The sample table contains about half a million distinct CDR3 sequences; only one count was recorded for roughly 20% of them. 26% of the sample belongs to the ten largest clones.

From cysteine to phenylalanine, the CDR3 is 18 amino acids long. Only the CDR3 region is kept as DNA, spanning 54 bases read in frame from base 1. The V end loses 4 bases and the J end loses 3 bases, and a stretch of 24 bases separates them. According to the germline V gene, CDR1 reads MGHRA and CDR2 reads YSYEKL. The receptor was derived from a man between 18 and 29 years old with Graves' hyperthyroidism. Recombination linked TRBV4-1 to TRBJ1-2; 5 matching bases give a weak D call of TRBD1. Sample: blood. The nucleotides are TGCGCCAGCAGCCGAAAGCGGAAGGACACCTGGAGGGACTATGGCTACACCTTC. The translation is CASSRKRKDTWRDYGYTF.